This is a list of T cell receptor beta chains from one sample in a study of blood T cell repertoires in COVID-19. The repertoire was sequenced with immunoSEQ multiplex PCR; TCRdb's copy has only in-frame clones and lacks some. This table holds more than 95,000 clones, around 86% found once. Sequencing was performed on peripheral blood. These receptors originate from a human donor in a cohort sampled during active COVID-19. Both conserved end residues are part of each CDR3. Each record gives: clone size, V gene, D gene, J gene, CDR3 protein, CDR3 DNA. A D gene is named only where the DNA matches it firmly. Clone size, where shown, is once, few, many, or a class for clones that have expanded.

abundance: NA
v_gene: TRBV10-2
d_gene: TRBD1
j_gene: TRBJ2-7
CDR3aa: CASEVYRGYEQYF
CDR3nt: TGCGCCAGCGAAGTTTACAGGGGCTACGAGCAGTACTTC

abundance: NA
v_gene: TRBV18
d_gene: NA
j_gene: TRBJ1-2
CDR3aa: CASSPARESGGYTF
CDR3nt: TGTGCCAGCTCACCAGCGAGGGAATCGGGTGGCTACACCTTC

abundance: once
v_gene: TRBV7-9
d_gene: TRBD2
j_gene: TRBJ2-1
CDR3aa: CASSLGLAERQFF
CDR3nt: TGTGCCAGCAGCTTAGGACTAGCGGAAAGGCAGTTCTTC

abundance: NA
v_gene: TRBV5-1
d_gene: NA
j_gene: TRBJ1-5
CDR3aa: CASSPRGGNQPQHF
CDR3nt: TGCGCCAGCAGCCCCCGTGGGGGGAATCAGCCCCAGCATTTT

abundance: few
v_gene: TRBV7-6
d_gene: TRBD2
j_gene: TRBJ2-7
CDR3aa: CASSLGRRGSGSYEQYF
CDR3nt: TGTGCCAGCAGCTTAGGTCGTAGGGGTAGCGGGAGCTACGAGCAGTACTTC

abundance: NA
v_gene: TRBV19
d_gene: TRBD2
j_gene: TRBJ2-1
CDR3aa: CASKRASGLHEQFF
CDR3nt: TGTGCCAGTAAACGGGCTAGCGGCCTCCATGAGCAGTTCTTC

abundance: NA
v_gene: TRBV6-5
d_gene: TRBD1
j_gene: TRBJ2-2
CDR3aa: CASRTGQQNTGELFF
CDR3nt: TGTGCCAGCAGAACGGGACAGCAGAACACCGGGGAGCTGTTTTTT

abundance: NA
v_gene: TRBV9
d_gene: TRBD2
j_gene: TRBJ2-7
CDR3aa: CASSPQWGGSSYEQYF
CDR3nt: TGTGCCAGCAGCCCCCAGTGGGGGGGAAGCTCCTACGAGCAGTACTTC

abundance: NA
v_gene: TRBV6-2/TRBV6-3
d_gene: TRBD1
j_gene: TRBJ2-4
CDR3aa: CASSTGGQGGLAKNIQYF
CDR3nt: TGTGCCAGCAGCACAGGGGGACAGGGAGGATTAGCCAAAAACATTCAGTACTTC

abundance: NA
v_gene: TRBV29-1
d_gene: NA
j_gene: TRBJ1-5
CDR3aa: CSVEDGGGRENQPQHF
CDR3nt: TGCAGCGTTGAAGATGGGGGCGGCAGGGAGAATCAGCCCCAGCATTTT

abundance: NA
v_gene: TRBV5-1
d_gene: NA
j_gene: TRBJ2-3
CDR3aa: CASSFLGGTTESTDTQYF
CDR3nt: TGCGCCAGCAGCTTTCTGGGCGGGACGACTGAAAGCACAGATACGCAGTATTTT

abundance: NA
v_gene: TRBV10-1
d_gene: TRBD1
j_gene: TRBJ2-5
CDR3aa: CASSDPGQAQETQYF
CDR3nt: TGCGCCAGCAGTGACCCCGGACAGGCGCAAGAGACCCAGTACTTC

abundance: once
v_gene: TRBV3-1/TRBV3-2
d_gene: TRBD1
j_gene: TRBJ2-7
CDR3aa: CASSQAGQGWEQYF
CDR3nt: TGTGCCAGCAGCCAAGCGGGACAGGGGTGGGAGCAGTACTTC

abundance: NA
v_gene: TRBV7-6
d_gene: NA
j_gene: TRBJ1-4
CDR3aa: CASSLSRVGDEKLFF
CDR3nt: TGTGCCAGCAGCTTGAGCAGGGTAGGGGATGAAAAACTGTTTTTT

abundance: NA
v_gene: TRBV5-1
d_gene: TRBD2
j_gene: TRBJ2-7
CDR3aa: CASSLGTSGYYEQYF
CDR3nt: TGCGCCAGCAGCTTGGGGACTAGCGGGTACTACGAGCAGTACTTC

abundance: NA
v_gene: TRBV28
d_gene: TRBD1
j_gene: TRBJ2-7
CDR3aa: CASSTQGRAAYEQYF
CDR3nt: TGTGCCAGCAGCACACAGGGGAGAGCGGCCTACGAGCAGTACTTC

abundance: NA
v_gene: TRBV18
d_gene: NA
j_gene: TRBJ2-3
CDR3aa: CASSPFTDTQYF
CDR3nt: TGTGCCAGCTCCCCTTTCACAGATACGCAGTATTTT

abundance: once
v_gene: TRBV11-2
d_gene: NA
j_gene: TRBJ2-2
CDR3aa: CASGYWGAGELFF
CDR3nt: TGTGCCAGCGGCTATTGGGGCGCCGGGGAGCTGTTTTTT

abundance: NA
v_gene: TRBV14
d_gene: NA
j_gene: TRBJ2-3
CDR3aa: CASSPRLTSTDTQYF
CDR3nt: TGTGCCAGCAGCCCCCGACTAACTAGCACAGATACGCAGTATTTT

abundance: NA
v_gene: TRBV4-1
d_gene: NA
j_gene: TRBJ1-5
CDR3aa: CASSQDLGGGGSNQPQHF
CDR3nt: TGCGCCAGCAGCCAAGATCTAGGGGGGGGTGGGAGCAATCAGCCCCAGCATTTT

abundance: NA
v_gene: TRBV18
d_gene: TRBD1
j_gene: TRBJ2-1
CDR3aa: CASSPPQGAKRQFF
CDR3nt: TGTGCCAGCTCACCACCGCAGGGGGCGAAGCGACAGTTCTTC

abundance: NA
v_gene: TRBV28
d_gene: NA
j_gene: TRBJ1-4
CDR3aa: CASRVGGSPNEKLFF
CDR3nt: TGTGCCAGCAGAGTCGGAGGGTCACCTAATGAAAAACTGTTTTTT

abundance: NA
v_gene: TRBV6-4
d_gene: NA
j_gene: TRBJ2-2
CDR3aa: CASSAELASHTGELFF
CDR3nt: TGTGCCAGCAGTGCCGAACTAGCATCGCACACCGGGGAGCTGTTTTTT

abundance: NA
v_gene: TRBV3-1/TRBV3-2
d_gene: TRBD1
j_gene: TRBJ1-5
CDR3aa: CASSQDRDQPQHF
CDR3nt: TGTGCCAGCAGCCAGGACAGGGATCAGCCCCAGCATTTT

abundance: NA
v_gene: TRBV9
d_gene: NA
j_gene: TRBJ2-1
CDR3aa: CASSAAGFLYYNEQFF
CDR3nt: TGTGCCAGCAGCGCCGCGGGGTTCTTATACTACAATGAGCAGTTCTTC

abundance: once
v_gene: TRBV27
d_gene: TRBD1
j_gene: TRBJ1-1
CDR3aa: CASSLGVGTGPTEAFF
CDR3nt: TGTGCCAGCAGTTTAGGGGTCGGGACAGGGCCGACTGAAGCTTTCTTT

abundance: NA
v_gene: TRBV18
d_gene: NA
j_gene: TRBJ1-5
CDR3aa: CASSPAGMLNQPQHF
CDR3nt: TGTGCCAGCTCACCGGCAGGGATGCTTAATCAGCCCCAGCATTTT

abundance: NA
v_gene: TRBV20-1
d_gene: NA
j_gene: TRBJ2-3
CDR3aa: CSATTVDTQYF
CDR3nt: TGCAGTGCAACGACTGTTGATACGCAGTATTTT

abundance: NA
v_gene: TRBV12-3/TRBV12-4
d_gene: NA
j_gene: TRBJ2-7
CDR3aa: CASSSTNQGEQYF
CDR3nt: TGTGCCAGCAGTTCGACAAACCAGGGGGAGCAGTACTTC

abundance: NA
v_gene: TRBV2
d_gene: TRBD2
j_gene: TRBJ2-5
CDR3aa: CASSEAGGRAETQYF
CDR3nt: TGTGCCAGCAGTGAAGCGGGGGGGAGGGCAGAGACCCAGTACTTC

abundance: NA
v_gene: TRBV5-4
d_gene: NA
j_gene: TRBJ2-1
CDR3aa: CASSLYPGVGGNEQFF
CDR3nt: TGTGCCAGCAGCTTGTATCCGGGAGTGGGAGGAAATGAGCAGTTCTTC

abundance: NA
v_gene: TRBV7-3
d_gene: NA
j_gene: TRBJ2-3
CDR3aa: CASSYRETDTQYF
CDR3nt: TGTGCCAGCAGCTACAGGGAGACAGATACGCAGTATTTT

abundance: NA
v_gene: TRBV4-1
d_gene: NA
j_gene: TRBJ2-1
CDR3aa: CASSQESSPLLFF
CDR3nt: TGCGCCAGCAGCCAAGAATCTAGCCCCCTTTTGTTCTTC

abundance: NA
v_gene: TRBV9
d_gene: NA
j_gene: TRBJ2-2
CDR3aa: CASSDYTGELFF
CDR3nt: TGTGCCAGCAGCGACTACACCGGGGAGCTGTTTTTT

abundance: NA
v_gene: TRBV19
d_gene: NA
j_gene: TRBJ1-2
CDR3aa: CASSSPGVANYGYTF
CDR3nt: TGTGCCAGTAGTTCCCCAGGGGTAGCTAACTATGGCTACACCTTC

abundance: once
v_gene: TRBV19
d_gene: NA
j_gene: TRBJ2-1
CDR3aa: CASSIRRASYNEQFF
CDR3nt: TGTGCCAGTAGTATACGGAGGGCATCCTACAATGAGCAGTTCTTC

abundance: NA
v_gene: TRBV11-2
d_gene: TRBD1
j_gene: TRBJ2-3
CDR3aa: CASRGQSTDTQYF
CDR3nt: TGTGCCAGCCGGGGACAGAGCACAGATACGCAGTATTTT

abundance: few
v_gene: TRBV5-1
d_gene: NA
j_gene: TRBJ2-7
CDR3aa: CASSLRPGSSYEQYF
CDR3nt: TGCGCCAGCAGCTTGAGACCCGGGAGCTCCTACGAGCAGTACTTC

abundance: NA
v_gene: TRBV7-9
d_gene: TRBD1
j_gene: TRBJ2-7
CDR3aa: CASSSIPGTGDYEQYF
CDR3nt: TGTGCCAGCAGCTCCATCCCAGGGACAGGGGATTACGAGCAGTACTTC

abundance: NA
v_gene: TRBV6-4
d_gene: TRBD1
j_gene: TRBJ2-3
CDR3aa: CASSDEGGAGDTQYF
CDR3nt: TGTGCCAGCAGTGATGAAGGGGGCGCAGGAGATACGCAGTATTTT

abundance: NA
v_gene: TRBV28
d_gene: TRBD1
j_gene: TRBJ2-7
CDR3aa: CASSLSGTGIHYEQYF
CDR3nt: TGTGCCAGCAGTTTATCTGGGACAGGGATCCACTACGAGCAGTACTTC

abundance: NA
v_gene: TRBV5-4
d_gene: TRBD1
j_gene: TRBJ1-1
CDR3aa: CASSPDRDRNTEAFF
CDR3nt: TGTGCCAGCAGCCCGGACCGGGACAGAAACACTGAAGCTTTCTTT

abundance: NA
v_gene: TRBV30
d_gene: NA
j_gene: TRBJ1-2
CDR3aa: CACDEWGSGYTF
CDR3nt: TGTGCCTGCGACGAGTGGGGCTCTGGCTACACCTTC

abundance: NA
v_gene: TRBV28
d_gene: TRBD1
j_gene: TRBJ1-5
CDR3aa: CASSPGQGASQPQHF
CDR3nt: TGTGCCAGCAGTCCCGGACAGGGGGCGTCTCAGCCCCAGCATTTT

abundance: NA
v_gene: TRBV11-2
d_gene: TRBD2
j_gene: TRBJ2-7
CDR3aa: CASSFRLAVSYEQYF
CDR3nt: TGTGCCAGCAGCTTTAGACTAGCGGTGTCCTACGAGCAGTACTTC

abundance: NA
v_gene: TRBV4-3
d_gene: NA
j_gene: TRBJ2-6
CDR3aa: CASSKRGTGANVLTF
CDR3nt: TGCGCCAGCAGCAAACGCGGGACTGGGGCCAACGTCCTGACTTTC

abundance: NA
v_gene: TRBV7-8
d_gene: NA
j_gene: TRBJ1-4
CDR3aa: CASSLGISTNEKLFF
CDR3nt: TGTGCCAGCAGCCTAGGTATCTCTACTAATGAAAAACTGTTTTTT

abundance: NA
v_gene: TRBV6-2/TRBV6-3
d_gene: NA
j_gene: TRBJ2-5
CDR3aa: CASSHSETQYF
CDR3nt: TGTGCCAGCAGCCACTCCGAGACCCAGTACTTC

abundance: NA
v_gene: TRBV29-1
d_gene: TRBD2
j_gene: TRBJ2-1
CDR3aa: CSGRTSGRNEQFF
CDR3nt: TGCAGCGGGAGGACTAGCGGGAGGAATGAGCAGTTCTTC

abundance: NA
v_gene: TRBV4-1
d_gene: TRBD2
j_gene: TRBJ2-1
CDR3aa: CASSFLAGGSYNEQFF
CDR3nt: TGCGCCAGCAGCTTCCTAGCGGGAGGTTCCTACAATGAGCAGTTCTTC

abundance: NA
v_gene: TRBV9
d_gene: NA
j_gene: TRBJ1-2
CDR3aa: CASSVDAGTHYGYTF
CDR3nt: TGTGCCAGCAGCGTAGACGCAGGGACACACTATGGCTACACCTTC